These T cell receptor beta chains were read from a single sample in a study of blood T cells in healthy people across ages. TCRdb used MiXCR to reprocess the 5' RACE reads, holding one entry per CDR3 protein. The sample consists of about 1.7 million distinct CDR3 sequences, roughly 27% of them appearing once. Material for sequencing was blood. The source of these receptors is a woman aged 25 to 39 in good health. Each CDR3 is given with its conserved first and last residue. D genes are given only for firm matches. Rows may omit the clone size; those that give it use once, few, many or a size class.

TRBJ1-2 few 16 TRBV3-1 TRBD1 CASSQEDRGPSYGYTF TGTGCCAGCAGCCAAGAGGACAGGGGTCCGAGCTATGGCTACACCTTC
TRBJ2-1 few 16 TRBV5-1 TRBD2 CASSLGLRGAYNEQFF TGCGCCAGCAGCTTGGGTTTGCGGGGGGCCTACAATGAGCAGTTCTTC
TRBJ2-6 NA 17 TRBV7-9 NA CASSLRQISSGANVLTF TGTGCCAGCAGTTTAAGACAGATAAGCTCTGGGGCCAACGTCCTGACTTTC
TRBJ2-3 NA 12 TRBV12-3/TRBV12-4 NA CASSPGTDTQCF TGTGCCAGCAGTCCAGGCACAGATACGCAGTGTTTT
TRBJ2-3 NA 15 TRBV27 NA CVSSFIRGGADTQYF TGTGTCAGCAGTTTCATCAGGGGAGGGGCAGATACGCAGTATTTT
TRBJ2-7 many 15 TRBV9 TRBD1 CASSVATGGVYEQYF TGTGCCAGCAGCGTAGCTACAGGGGGCGTCTACGAGCAGTACTTC
TRBJ2-5 few 17 TRBV7-6 TRBD2 CASSLALGLAGQETQYF TGTGCCAGCAGCTTAGCGCTGGGACTAGCGGGGCAAGAGACCCAGTACTTC
TRBJ1-2 once 15 TRBV29-1 TRBD1 CSVEGVGQAPYGYTF TGCAGCGTTGAAGGGGTTGGACAGGCTCCATATGGCTACACCTTC
TRBJ2-4 many 14 TRBV5-1 NA CASSLDPGKNIQYF TGCGCCAGCAGCTTGGATCCGGGCAAAAACATTCAGTACTTC
TRBJ2-1 many 13 TRBV20-1 NA CSARGGIYNEQFF TGCAGTGCTAGAGGTGGGATTTACAATGAGCAGTTCTTC
TRBJ2-3 NA 15 TRBV28 TRBD2 CAIRPGGARGDTQYF TGTGCCATCCGTCCCGGGGGGGCCCGGGGAGATACGCAGTATTTT
TRBJ2-3 few 11 TRBV2 NA CASSDLNTQYF TGTGCCAGCAGTGATTTGAATACGCAGTATTTT